The T cell receptor beta chain under discussion was sequenced for a study of T cells expressing NK-cell markers. In the study overall: The study drew TCR beta repertoires from sorted CD3+CD56+NKG2C+, CD3+CD56+NKG2C- and CD3+CD56-NKG2C+ T cells. Regarding the study as a whole: The study left the HCMV specificity of expanded NKG2C+ T cell clones unresolved. These clonotypes, the leaders elsewhere, also led the CD3+CD56-NKG2C+ fraction in several donors.

The CDR3 consists of 14 residues. The germline V gene encodes CDR1 SGHAT and CDR2 FQDESV (reference sequence). TCRdb re-called the 5' RACE reads and catalogs CDR3 proteins one per entry, DNA excluded. The sample's table shows a few hundred thousand distinct CDR3 sequences. As regards this clonotype: Its cognate antigen is unknown.

The rearrangement links TRBV11-1 to TRBJ2-1; TCRdb outputs TRBD2, but without DNA this stays unchecked. Sequencing input: blood T cells: a sorted CD56 or NKG2C T cell subset, CD4+ or CD8+ T cells, or bulk PBMC T cells (not recorded which). The origin of this receptor is a man aged 18 to 30 in good health. The CDR3: CASSLVPAGNEQFF.